Shown below are 25 T cell receptor beta chains from a single sample sequenced in a study of OX40 agonist ivuxolimab in advanced cancers. The repertoire was sequenced with immunoSEQ multiplex PCR; TCRdb's copy has only in-frame clones and lacks some. The sample records 55,000 to 75,000 clones, 81% being singletons. Here the sequenced sample was CD4+ or CD8+ T cells sorted from blood, taken in a trial of the OX40 agonist ivuxolimab. These TCRs come from an adult with an advanced solid tumor such as melanoma, head and neck, liver or kidney cancer.

V usage is TRBV5-5 and J usage is TRBJ1-6, with D perhaps TRBD1 (6 bases). The CDR3 has 14 amino acids. CDR1 is SGHKS and CDR2 is YYEKEE in the germline V gene (reference sequence). V lost 4 bases and J 3 bases, leaving 8 bases between the germline ends. The CDR3 is CASSLGGYNSPLHF. The CDR3 bases are TGTGCCAGCAGCCTAGGGGGCTATAATTCACCCCTCCACTTT.

The chain carries TRBV19 and TRBJ1-1; no definite D call. The CDR3 is 15 residues long. CDR1 is LNHDA, CDR2 SQIVND, per germline (reference sequence). Between the trimmed V and J ends, which lost 2 bases and 6 bases, there was a span of 16 bases. The CDR3 coding sequence is TGTGCCAGTAGTATACGGCAGACGGGAAACTCTGAAGCTTTCTTT. It specifies CASSIRQTGNSEAFF.

This clone appeared once. The gene calls are TRBV7-2 and TRBJ2-3; 7 nucleotides align to TRBD2. This CDR3 has 16 amino acids. Germline CDR1 SGHTA, CDR2 FQGNSA. V lost 0 bases and J lost 4; bases outside the gene matches: 7. This CDR3 is CASSLAWGGSADTQYF. The DNA for the CDR3 is TGTGCCAGCAGCTTAGCTTGGGGAGGGAGTGCAGATACGCAGTATTTT. Variable domain in full (rest from reference TRBV7-2 and TRBJ2-3): GAGVSQSPSNKVTEKGKDVELRCDPISGHTALYWYRQSLGQGLEFLIYFQGNSAPDKSGLPSDRFSAERTGGSVSTLTIQRTQQEDSAVYLCASSLAWGGSADTQYFGPGTRLTVL.

This clone was detected only a few times. The J gene is TRBJ1-4, the V gene TRBV11-2, with D perhaps TRBD1 (5 bases). V lost 5 bases and J 6 bases, leaving 10 bases between the germline ends. Germline V gene data show CDR1 as SGHAT and CDR2 as FQNNGV. The CDR3 sequence is 13 residues long. The CDR3 here is CASSRDGDEKLFF. CDR3 bases: TGTGCCAGCAGCCGGGACGGTGATGAAAAACTGTTTTTT. Based on the CDR3 plus reference TRBV11-2 and TRBJ1-4, the full variable domain is EAGVAQSPRYKIIEKRQSVAFWCNPISGHATLYWYQQILGQGPKLLIQFQNNGVVDDSQLPKDRFSAERLKGVDSTLKIQPAKLEDSAVYLCASSRDGDEKLFFGSGTQLSVL.

The chain carries TRBV5-1 and TRBJ2-6; D is unresolved. The CDR3 is 15 amino acids. The V and J ends lost 1 base and 0 bases respectively, with 5 bases between them. The V gene's germline CDR1 is SGHRS and CDR2 YFSETQ. The CDR3 here is CASSLYSSGANVLTF. DNA of the CDR3: TGCGCCAGCAGCTTGTACAGCTCTGGGGCCAACGTCCTGACTTTC.

V usage is TRBV5-4 and J usage is TRBJ2-7; no definite D call. The CDR3 loop spans 15 amino acids. The V end was cut by 4 bases, the J end by 2 bases, with 16 bases between. CDR1 is SGHNT and CDR2 is YYREEE in the germline V gene (reference sequence). CDR3 DNA sequence: TGTGCCAGCAGCAAAGGGATCATGGATGCCTACGAGCAGTACTTC. It specifies CASSKGIMDAYEQYF.

This chain connects TRBV5-1 to TRBJ2-3, with 8 bases fitting TRBD1. Trimming took 4 bases from V and 2 from J; bases not matched to a gene: 12. Germline-derived CDR1 and CDR2 are SGHRS and YFSETQ. The CDR3 spans 17 residues. CDR3 nucleotides: TGCGCCAGCAGCCGCACGGGGACAGGAGATACCACAGATACGCAGTATTTT. This gives the protein CASSRTGTGDTTDTQYF.

The chain employs TRBV4-1 and TRBJ2-3, with 12 nucleotides matching TRBD2. Germline V lookup: CDR1 MGHRA, CDR2 YSYEKL. The CDR3 is made up of 18 amino acids. V was pared by 4 bases and J by 6 bases, with 14 bases of the junction left unmatched. The CDR3 region is CASSPTPSLAGGADTQYF. CDR3 bases: TGCGCCAGCAGCCCCACGCCAAGTCTAGCGGGGGGGGCTGATACGCAGTATTTT.

Here the CDR3 DNA reads TGTGCCAGCAGCCCACATGGTGGCTCTGGAAACACCATATATTTT. This encodes CASSPHGGSGNTIYF. This rearrangement joins TRBV7-3 to TRBJ1-3; D gene uncertain. The CDR3 has 15 residues. Germline loops: CDR1 SGHTA, CDR2 FQGTGA. V was clipped by 5 bases and J by 0 bases, with 11 bases between them.

This clone was seen just once. The rearrangement links TRBV29-1 to TRBJ2-7; TRBD2 is a possible D gene (6 bases). The germline gives CDR1 SQVTM, CDR2 ANQGSEA. Trimming stripped 0 bases from V and 7 bases from J, with 13 bases between. The CDR3 runs to 13 residues. The CDR3 spells CSVEDSGSGEQYF. The CDR3 DNA reads TGCAGCGTTGAAGATAGCGGTAGTGGTGAGCAGTACTTC.

This chain connects TRBV29-1 to TRBJ2-2, with 16 bases fitting TRBD2. The CDR3 spans 16 residues. Germline V gives CDR1 SQVTM, CDR2 ANQGSEA. V was clipped by 6 bases and J by 7 bases; unmatched bases: 8. CDR3 in DNA: TGCAGCGTCTTTGGGACTAGCGGGGGGGCCGACGGGGAGCTGTTTTTT. Translation gives CSVFGTSGGADGELFF.

The chain joins TRBV5-6 to TRBJ2-2; no clear D gene. The V and J ends lost 5 bases and 2 bases respectively, with 7 bases between them. The germline gives CDR1 SGHDT, CDR2 YYEEEE. The CDR3 sequence is 13 residues long. In DNA form, the CDR3 reads TGTGCCAGCAGTCAAGTAAACACCGGGGAGCTGTTTTTT. Translated, it gives CASSQVNTGELFF.

The gene calls are TRBV2 and TRBJ1-6; D is ambiguous. Looked up from germline, CDR1 is SNHLY and CDR2 is FYNNEI. The CDR3 is 15 residues long. V lost 6 bases and J lost 10, with 19 bases in between. CDR3 DNA: TGTGCCAGCAGGGGCTTCGTCGCTACGGAATCACCCCTCCACTTT. This translates into CASRGFVATESPLHF.

This rearrangement joins TRBV12-5 to TRBJ1-4; unclear D gene. Looked up from germline, CDR1 is LGHNT and CDR2 is FRNRAP. Trimming pared 3 bases from V and 3 bases from J, leaving 11 bases between. There are 15 residues in the CDR3. The CDR3 sequence is CASGFPREANEKLFF. CDR3 DNA sequence: TGTGCTAGTGGTTTCCCCCGGGAGGCTAATGAAAAACTGTTTTTT.

The V gene is TRBV30, the J gene TRBJ1-1; D is possibly TRBD1 (6 bases). CDR1 and CDR2 (germline): GTSNPN, SVGIG (reference sequence). This CDR3 comprises 17 residues. With 4 bases removed from V and 4 bases from J, the gap between germline ends came to 25 bases. The CDR3 protein is CAWTHMGAPGGITEAFF. DNA for the CDR3: TGTGCCTGGACCCACATGGGGGCGCCGGGAGGTATCACTGAAGCTTTCTTT.

The chain couples TRBV5-1 to TRBJ1-6; TRBD1 agrees at 8 bases. Per germline, CDR1 SGHRS and CDR2 YFSETQ. The CDR3 is 14 residues long. V shed 5 bases and J 7 bases; nucleotides not matched to a gene: 5. The CDR3 spells CASRATGVNSPLHF. CDR3 DNA sequence: TGCGCCAGCAGAGCGACAGGGGTCAATTCACCCCTCCACTTT.

The V gene is TRBV6-5, the J gene TRBJ2-7; D unclear. V was trimmed by 5 bases and J by 3 bases, leaving 8 bases between them. Germline V lookup: CDR1 MNHEY, CDR2 SVGAGI. The CDR3 is 12 amino acids. DNA of the CDR3: TGTGCCAGCAGTAACAATATCTACGAGCAGTACTTC. This codes for CASSNNIYEQYF.

The chain has TRBV7-2 and TRBJ2-1, with 9 bases fitting TRBD2. From germline, CDR1 is SGHTA and CDR2 FQGNSA. Unmatched junction bases numbered 6, after V lost 2 bases and J lost 7 bases. The CDR3 sequence is 15 residues long. The CDR3 DNA sequence: TGTGCCAGCAGCTTACGGGCGGGGGGGCAGAATGAGCAGTTCTTC. This translates into CASSLRAGGQNEQFF.

The chain uses TRBV6-1 and TRBJ2-2; 8 nucleotides line up with TRBD2. The CDR3 consists of 16 residues. V lost 4 bases and J lost 5; bases outside the gene matches: 9. Per germline, CDR1 MNHNS and CDR2 SASEGT. The CDR3 is CASSAVAGRRTGELFF. The CDR3 nucleotides are TGTGCCAGCAGTGCCGTAGCGGGGCGGAGAACCGGGGAGCTGTTTTTT.

The chain is built from TRBV27 and TRBJ2-3, with TRBD2 as a possible D gene (7 bases). Between the trimmed V and J ends, which lost 4 bases and 6 bases, there was a span of 20 bases. Germline V gene lookup returns CDR1 MNHEY and CDR2 SMNVEV (reference sequence). The CDR3 totals 16 residues. As DNA, the CDR3 is TGTGCCAGCAGTTCAGGTTGGGGGGGGGCCGCCGATACGCAGTATTTT. This encodes CASSSGWGGAADTQYF.

The rearrangement links TRBV2 to TRBJ2-7, with D unresolved. The CDR3 length is 14 residues. Looked up from germline, CDR1 is SNHLY and CDR2 is FYNNEI. V was clipped by 7 bases and J by 2 bases, with 15 bases between them. The DNA for the CDR3 is TGTGCCAGCACCCTTGAGGAAGGACCCTACGAGCAGTACTTC. It translates to CASTLEEGPYEQYF.

The rearrangement links TRBV12-5 to TRBJ1-1; D is unresolved. The CDR3 totals 16 residues. Per the germline V gene, CDR1 is LGHNT and CDR2 is FRNRAP. Between the trimmed V and J ends, which lost 6 bases and 1 base, there was a span of 18 bases. CDR3 DNA sequence: TGTGCTAGTGGCCGCATGGACGTACGAACGAACACTGAAGCTTTCTTT. Its protein is CASGRMDVRTNTEAFF.

This chain connects TRBV18 to TRBJ1-2, with a weak D call TRBD1 (6 bases). Trimming removed 3 bases from V and 4 bases from J, with 9 bases in between. Germline V gives CDR1 KGHSH, CDR2 LQKENI. The CDR3 length is 13 residues. The CDR3 sequence: CASSPGGRYGYTF. CDR3 DNA: TGTGCCAGCTCACCGGGGGGCCGCTATGGCTACACCTTC.

The chain links TRBV10-2 to TRBJ1-2; TRBD1 might be the D (5 bases). V was shortened by 8 bases and J by 5 bases, with 15 bases between the two germline ends. CDR1 is WSHSY, CDR2 SAAADI, per germline. There are 13 residues in the CDR3. The CDR3 here is CASLSDSTYGYTF. The CDR3 DNA follows: TGCGCCAGCCTTTCTGACAGCACTTATGGCTACACCTTC.

The chain links TRBV7-6 to TRBJ2-5; 7 positions agree with TRBD1. The CDR3 runs 13 residues. The J segment lost 5 bases and the V segment lost 6 bases, leaving 6 bases of the junction unmatched. CDR1 SGHVS and CDR2 FNYEAQ come from the germline V gene. In nucleotides, the CDR3 is TGTGCCAGCAGACAGCAGGGGGTGGAGACCCAGTACTTC. It codes for CASRQQGVETQYF.